This paragraph covers one T cell receptor (beta chain) sequence. This entry is derived from a study of blood T cell repertoires in COVID-19. Whole-study context: COVID-19 samples collected from the United States, Italy and Spain covered acute and convalescent phases. Sources were T cells, B-cell-depleted T cells, or PBMCs; the material itself was cDNA or gDNA.

Germline CDR1 SGHRS, CDR2 YFSETQ. Deletions cut 8 bases from V and 6 bases from J, with 15 bases between. The CDR3 spans 12 residues. Per the original methods: Reference gene primers were amplified, and this amplification served to estimate nucleated cell counts. Method: immunoSEQ multiplex PCR; TCRdb's copy keeps in-frame clones and lacks some. D and trimming come from the DNA, and the V and J calls and clone size come from that table. Of some 130,000 clones in the sample, approximately 83% were seen once. This TCR derives from a woman aged 45 to 65 with acute or convalescent COVID-19. The V gene is TRBV5-1, the J gene TRBJ2-7; a possible D gene is TRBD1 (6 bases). The sequencing sample was made of peripheral blood. CDR3 DNA sequence: TGCGCCAGTAATACACAGGGATCCGAGCAGTACTTC. Residues: CASNTQGSEQYF.